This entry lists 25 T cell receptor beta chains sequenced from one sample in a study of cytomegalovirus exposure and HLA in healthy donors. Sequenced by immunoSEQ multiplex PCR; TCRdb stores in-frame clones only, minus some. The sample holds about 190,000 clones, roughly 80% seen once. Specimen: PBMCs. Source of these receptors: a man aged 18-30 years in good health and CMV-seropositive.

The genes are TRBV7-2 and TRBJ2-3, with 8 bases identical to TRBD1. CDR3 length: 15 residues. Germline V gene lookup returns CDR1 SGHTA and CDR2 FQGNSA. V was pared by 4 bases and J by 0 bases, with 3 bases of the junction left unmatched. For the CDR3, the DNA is TGTGCCAGCAGCTATGGACAGGGAAGCACAGATACGCAGTATTTT. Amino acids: CASSYGQGSTDTQYF. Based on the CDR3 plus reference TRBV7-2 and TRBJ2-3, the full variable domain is GAGVSQSPSNKVTEKGKDVELRCDPISGHTALYWYRQSLGQGLEFLIYFQGNSAPDKSGLPSDRFSAERTGGSVSTLTIQRTQQEDSAVYLCASSYGQGSTDTQYFGPGTRLTVL.

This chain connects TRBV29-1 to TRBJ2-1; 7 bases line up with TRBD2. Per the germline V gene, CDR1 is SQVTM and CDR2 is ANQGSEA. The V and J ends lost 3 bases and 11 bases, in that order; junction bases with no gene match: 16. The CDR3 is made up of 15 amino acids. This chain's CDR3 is CSVELASGLGKQQFF. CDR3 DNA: TGCAGCGTTGAGTTGGCTAGCGGTCTGGGTAAGCAGCAGTTCTTC.

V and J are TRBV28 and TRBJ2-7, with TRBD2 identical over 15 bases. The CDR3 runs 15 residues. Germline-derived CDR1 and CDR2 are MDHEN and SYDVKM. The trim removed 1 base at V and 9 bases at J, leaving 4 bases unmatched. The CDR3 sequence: CASSLSRTSGRAQYF. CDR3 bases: TGTGCCAGCAGTTTATCCCGGACTAGCGGGAGGGCGCAGTACTTC.

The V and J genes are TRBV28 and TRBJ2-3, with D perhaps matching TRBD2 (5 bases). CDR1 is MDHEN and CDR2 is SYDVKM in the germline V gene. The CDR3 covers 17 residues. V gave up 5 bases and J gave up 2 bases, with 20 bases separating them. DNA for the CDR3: TGTGCCAGCAGTCCACCCTCTCTAGCTTCCCCCACAGATACGCAGTATTTT. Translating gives CASSPPSLASPTDTQYF.

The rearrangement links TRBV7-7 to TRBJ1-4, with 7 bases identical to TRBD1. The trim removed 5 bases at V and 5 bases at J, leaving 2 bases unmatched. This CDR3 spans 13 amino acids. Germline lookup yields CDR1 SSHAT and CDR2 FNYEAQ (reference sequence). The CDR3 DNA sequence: TGTGCCAGCAGCCAGGACAGGAATGAAAAACTGTTTTTT. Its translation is CASSQDRNEKLFF.

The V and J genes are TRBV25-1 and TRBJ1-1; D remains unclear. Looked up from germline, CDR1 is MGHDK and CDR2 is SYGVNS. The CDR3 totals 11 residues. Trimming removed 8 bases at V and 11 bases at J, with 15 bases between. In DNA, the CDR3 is TGTGCCAGCTGGGCCGCCAAGACGGCTTTCTTT. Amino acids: CASWAAKTAFF.

The CDR3 sequence is CASRTAAANYGYTF. The CDR3 nucleotides are TGCGCCAGCAGAACGGCGGCAGCCAACTATGGCTACACCTTC. The chain joins TRBV5-1 to TRBJ1-2; D is unresolved. The germline gives CDR1 SGHRS, CDR2 YFSETQ. This CDR3 has 14 amino acids. The V gene lost 5 bases and the J gene lost 2 bases, with 13 bases spanning the gap.

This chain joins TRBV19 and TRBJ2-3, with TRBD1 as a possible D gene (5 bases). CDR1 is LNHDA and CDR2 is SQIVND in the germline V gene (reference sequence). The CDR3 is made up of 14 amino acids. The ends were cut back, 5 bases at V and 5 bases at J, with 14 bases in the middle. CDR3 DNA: TGTGCCAGTAGTGAATTCTTCCAGGGAGATACGCAGTATTTT. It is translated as CASSEFFQGDTQYF.

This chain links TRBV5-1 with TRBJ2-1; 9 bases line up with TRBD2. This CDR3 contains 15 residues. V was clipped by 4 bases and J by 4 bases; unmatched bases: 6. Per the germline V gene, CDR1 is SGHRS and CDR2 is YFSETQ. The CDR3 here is CASSVSGSGYNEQFF. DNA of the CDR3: TGCGCCAGCAGCGTTAGCGGGAGCGGGTACAATGAGCAGTTCTTC.

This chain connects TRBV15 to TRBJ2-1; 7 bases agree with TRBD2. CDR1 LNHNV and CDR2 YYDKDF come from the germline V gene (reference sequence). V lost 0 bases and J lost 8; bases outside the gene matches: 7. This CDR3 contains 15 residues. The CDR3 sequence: CATSRDSGGAYEQFF. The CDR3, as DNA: TGTGCCACCAGCAGAGATTCGGGAGGCGCCTATGAGCAGTTCTTC.

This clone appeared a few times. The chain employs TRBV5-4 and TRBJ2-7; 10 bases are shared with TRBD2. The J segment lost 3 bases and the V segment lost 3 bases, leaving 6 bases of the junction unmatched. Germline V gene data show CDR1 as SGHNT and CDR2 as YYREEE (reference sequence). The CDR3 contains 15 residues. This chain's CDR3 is CASSSGLAESYEQYF. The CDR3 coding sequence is TGTGCCAGCAGCTCTGGACTAGCGGAGAGCTACGAGCAGTACTTC. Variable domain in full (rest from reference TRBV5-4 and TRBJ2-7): ETGVTQSPTHLIKTRGQQVTLRCSSQSGHNTVSWYQQALGQGPQFIFQYYREEENGRGNFPPRFSGLQFPNYSSELNVNALELDDSALYLCASSSGLAESYEQYFGPGTRLTVT.

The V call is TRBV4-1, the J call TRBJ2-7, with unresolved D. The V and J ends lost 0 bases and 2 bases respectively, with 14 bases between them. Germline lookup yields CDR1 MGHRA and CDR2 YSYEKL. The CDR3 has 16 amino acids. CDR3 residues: CASSQDPGLGPYEQYF. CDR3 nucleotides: TGCGCCAGCAGCCAAGATCCAGGTCTGGGCCCCTACGAGCAGTACTTC.

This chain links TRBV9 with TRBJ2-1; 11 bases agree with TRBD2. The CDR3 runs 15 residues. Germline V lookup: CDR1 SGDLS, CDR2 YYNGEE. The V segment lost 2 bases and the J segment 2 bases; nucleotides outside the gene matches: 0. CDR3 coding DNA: TGTGCCAGCAGCGTGGGACTAGCGGCCTACAATGAGCAGTTCTTC. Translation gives CASSVGLAAYNEQFF.

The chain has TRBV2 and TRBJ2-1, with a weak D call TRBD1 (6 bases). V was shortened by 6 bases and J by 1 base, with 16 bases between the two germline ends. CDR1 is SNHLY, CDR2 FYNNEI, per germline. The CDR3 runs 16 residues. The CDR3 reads CASRARGSRSYNEQFF. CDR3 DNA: TGTGCCAGCAGGGCCAGGGGTTCGAGGTCCTACAATGAGCAGTTCTTC.

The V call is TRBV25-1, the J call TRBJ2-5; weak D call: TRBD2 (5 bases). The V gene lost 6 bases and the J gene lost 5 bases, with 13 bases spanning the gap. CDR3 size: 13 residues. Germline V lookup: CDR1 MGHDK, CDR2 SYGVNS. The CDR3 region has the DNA TGTGCCAGCAGATCCTTTGGCGGGGAGACCCAGTACTTC. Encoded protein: CASRSFGGETQYF. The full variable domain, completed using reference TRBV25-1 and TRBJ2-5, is EADIYQTPRYLVIGTGKKITLECSQTMGHDKMYWYQQDPGMELHLIHYSYGVNSTEKGDLSSESTVSRIRTEHFPLTLESARPSHTSQYLCASRSFGGETQYFGPGTRLLVL.

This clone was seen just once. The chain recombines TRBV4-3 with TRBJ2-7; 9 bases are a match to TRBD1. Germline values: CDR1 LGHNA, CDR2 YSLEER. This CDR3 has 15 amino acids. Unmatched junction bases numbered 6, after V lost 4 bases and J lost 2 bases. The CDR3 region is CASSPGGTGTYEQYF. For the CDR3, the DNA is TGCGCCAGCAGCCCAGGAGGGACAGGGACCTACGAGCAGTACTTC.

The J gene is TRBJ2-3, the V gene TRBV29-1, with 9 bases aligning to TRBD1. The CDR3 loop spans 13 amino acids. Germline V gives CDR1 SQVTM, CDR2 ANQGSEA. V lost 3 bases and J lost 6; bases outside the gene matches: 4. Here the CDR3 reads CSVERTGVDTQYF. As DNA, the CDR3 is TGCAGCGTTGAGAGGACAGGGGTGGATACGCAGTATTTT.

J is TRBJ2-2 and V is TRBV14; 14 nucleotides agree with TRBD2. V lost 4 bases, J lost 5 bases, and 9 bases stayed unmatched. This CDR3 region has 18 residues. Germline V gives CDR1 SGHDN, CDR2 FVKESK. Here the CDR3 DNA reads TGTGCCAGCAGCCCCAGGACTAGCGGGAGGTCGGGAACCGGGGAGCTGTTTTTT. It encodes CASSPRTSGRSGTGELFF.

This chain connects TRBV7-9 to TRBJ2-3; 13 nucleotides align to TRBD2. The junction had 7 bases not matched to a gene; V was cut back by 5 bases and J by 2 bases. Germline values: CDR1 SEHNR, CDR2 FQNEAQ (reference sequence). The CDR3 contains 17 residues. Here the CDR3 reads CASSRRLAGGYTDTQYF. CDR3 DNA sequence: TGTGCCAGCAGCCGACGACTAGCGGGAGGTTACACAGATACGCAGTATTTT.

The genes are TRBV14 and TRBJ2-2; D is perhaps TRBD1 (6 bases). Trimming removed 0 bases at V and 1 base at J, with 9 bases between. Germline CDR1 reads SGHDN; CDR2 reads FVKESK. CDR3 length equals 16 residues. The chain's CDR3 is CASSQDMGQNTGELFF. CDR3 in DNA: TGTGCCAGCAGCCAAGATATGGGACAGAACACCGGGGAGCTGTTTTTT. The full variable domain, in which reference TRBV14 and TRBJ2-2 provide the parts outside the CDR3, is EAGVTQFPSHSVIEKGQTVTLRCDPISGHDNLYWYRRVMGKEIKFLLHFVKESKQDESGMPNNRFLAERTGGTYSTLKVQPAELEDSGVYFCASSQDMGQNTGELFFGEGSRLTVL.

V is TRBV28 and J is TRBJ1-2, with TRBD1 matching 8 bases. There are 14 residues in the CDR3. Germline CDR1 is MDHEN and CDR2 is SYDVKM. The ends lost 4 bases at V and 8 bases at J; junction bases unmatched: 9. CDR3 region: CASSSLGQGNGYTF. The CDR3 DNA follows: TGTGCCAGCAGTTCTCTAGGACAGGGTAACGGCTACACCTTC.

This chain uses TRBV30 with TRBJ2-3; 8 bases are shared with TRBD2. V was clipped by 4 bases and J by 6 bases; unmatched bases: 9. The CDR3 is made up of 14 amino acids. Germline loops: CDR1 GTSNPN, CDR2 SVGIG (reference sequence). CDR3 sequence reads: CAWTRRGGADTQYF. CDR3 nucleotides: TGTGCCTGGACCCGCCGGGGGGGTGCGGATACGCAGTATTTT.

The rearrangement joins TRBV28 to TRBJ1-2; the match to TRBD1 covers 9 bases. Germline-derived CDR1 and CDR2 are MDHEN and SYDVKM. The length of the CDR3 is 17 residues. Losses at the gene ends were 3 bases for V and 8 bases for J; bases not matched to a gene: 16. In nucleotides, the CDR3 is TGTGCCAGCAGTTTTGTTAAGGGACAGGGCGAGGCGTGGGGCTACACCTTC. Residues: CASSFVKGQGEAWGYTF.

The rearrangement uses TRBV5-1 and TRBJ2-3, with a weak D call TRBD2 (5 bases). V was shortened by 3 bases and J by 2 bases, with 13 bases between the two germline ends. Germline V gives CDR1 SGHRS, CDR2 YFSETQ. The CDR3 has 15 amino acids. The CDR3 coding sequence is TGCGCCAGCAGCTCACGAGAGCGGAACACAGATACGCAGTATTTT. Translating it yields CASSSRERNTDTQYF.

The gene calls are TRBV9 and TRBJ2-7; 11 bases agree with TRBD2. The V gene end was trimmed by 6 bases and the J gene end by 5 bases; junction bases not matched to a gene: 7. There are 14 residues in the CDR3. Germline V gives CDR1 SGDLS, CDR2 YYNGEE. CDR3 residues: CASTRGLAVDEQYF. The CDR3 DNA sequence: TGTGCCAGCACCAGGGGACTAGCGGTGGACGAGCAGTACTTC.